A single sample gave rise to the 8 T cell receptor beta chains below, sequenced in a study of cytomegalovirus exposure and HLA in healthy donors. The PCR was carried out with 60 Vbeta primers and 13 Jbeta primers. Sequenced by immunoSEQ multiplex PCR; TCRdb stores in-frame clones only, minus some. This table has fewer than 200,000 clones, roughly 80% appearing once. The sample taken for sequencing was PBMCs. The receptors were sampled from a male donor in good health and CMV-seronegative.

CDR3 in amino acids: CASRLMSDTEAFF. In nucleotides, the CDR3 is TGTGCCAGCAGACTGATGAGTGACACTGAAGCTTTCTTT. The chain joins TRBV6-5 to TRBJ1-1, with D unresolved. The CDR3 runs to 13 residues. The ends were cut back, 6 bases at V and 3 bases at J, with 11 bases in the middle. Germline V gene sequence: CDR1 MNHEY, CDR2 SVGAGI.

This clone has more than one count but fewer than ten. The chain links TRBV5-6 to TRBJ1-4; 9 bases line up with TRBD1. CDR3 length: 15 amino acids. J lost 8 bases, V lost 3 bases, and 8 bases had no gene match. The germline CDR1 and CDR2 sequences are SGHDT and YYEEEE. This CDR3 reads CASSSTGGLNEKLFF. In nucleotides, the CDR3 is TGTGCCAGCAGCTCCACAGGGGGCCTGAACGAAAAACTGTTTTTT.

This clone appeared a few times. The chain combines TRBV11-2 with TRBJ1-3; D is unresolved. Trimming removed 5 bases at V and 1 base at J, with 9 bases between. The germline V gene encodes CDR1 SGHAT and CDR2 FQNNGV. There are 14 residues in the CDR3. The CDR3 region is CASSPLASGNTIYF. The CDR3, as DNA: TGTGCCAGCAGCCCACTAGCTTCTGGAAACACCATATATTTT.

V and J are TRBV6-5 and TRBJ2-7; TRBD1 matches at 9 bases. J gave up 2 bases and V 5 bases, and 7 bases lay outside the gene matches. CDR1 and CDR2 from the germline V gene are MNHEY and SVGAGI. The CDR3 extends over 15 amino acids. The CDR3 sequence: CASSSPGQGAYEQYF. In DNA form, the CDR3 reads TGTGCCAGCAGTAGCCCGGGACAGGGTGCCTACGAGCAGTACTTC.

The chain has TRBV11-2 and TRBJ1-2; a possible D gene is TRBD1 (6 bases). This CDR3 contains 14 residues. From germline, CDR1 is SGHAT and CDR2 FQNNGV. V was pared by 0 bases and J by 8 bases, with 13 bases between. The CDR3 bases are TGTGCCAGCAGCTTAGAACAACAGGGTAGCGGCTACACCTTC. It translates to CASSLEQQGSGYTF.

V usage is TRBV5-8 and J usage is TRBJ1-6; D remains ambiguous. Germline V gene sequence: CDR1 SGHTS, CDR2 YDEGEE. The ends were cut back, 6 bases at V and 10 bases at J, with 11 bases in the middle. CDR3 length: 12 amino acids. The CDR3 loop is CASTQVGSPLHF. As DNA, the CDR3 is TGTGCCAGCACCCAGGTTGGATCACCCCTCCACTTT.

A note on this clone: The same CDR3 arises from other DNA sequences in this sample as well. The chain couples TRBV10-3 to TRBJ1-1; TRBD1 matches at 9 bases. This CDR3 has 15 amino acids. V gave up 9 bases and J gave up 0 bases; unmatched junction bases: 8. From germline, CDR1 is ENHRY and CDR2 SYGVKD. CDR3 amino acids: CAIRTGVTVNTEAFF. CDR3 nucleotide sequence: TGTGCCATTCGGACAGGGGTGACTGTGAACACTGAAGCTTTCTTT.

The J gene is TRBJ1-1, the V gene TRBV7-9; D perhaps matches TRBD1 (6 bases). Germline CDR1 is SEHNR and CDR2 is FQNEAQ (reference sequence). V lost 2 bases and J lost 1, with 11 bases in between. The CDR3 has 15 amino acids. CDR3 sequence: CASSLQGQRNTEAFF. The CDR3 coding sequence is TGTGCCAGCAGCTTACAAGGACAGAGGAACACTGAAGCTTTCTTT.